What follows are 11 T cell receptor beta chains derived from one specimen sequenced in a study of OX40 agonist ivuxolimab in advanced cancers. Using immunoSEQ multiplex PCR, the repertoire was profiled, and TCRdb retains in-frame clones only, with some absent. The sample has about 48,000 clones; 80% to 95% are singletons. Sequences were derived from CD4+ or CD8+ T cells sorted from blood, sampled in a trial of the OX40 agonist ivuxolimab. Receptor source: an adult with an advanced solid tumor such as melanoma, head and neck, liver or kidney cancer.

The V and J genes are TRBV4-1 and TRBJ2-3, with TRBD2 identical over 8 bases. The CDR3 contains 15 residues. Germline lookup yields CDR1 MGHRA and CDR2 YSYEKL. The junction had 7 bases not matched to a gene; V was cut back by 3 bases and J by 5 bases. The CDR3, as DNA: TGCGCCAGCAGCCAGACGGGGGGGCCGGGAGATACGCAGTATTTT. Its translation: CASSQTGGPGDTQYF.

This chain uses TRBV27 with TRBJ2-2; TRBD2 is a possible D gene (5 bases). V lost 5 bases and J lost 3, with 13 bases in between. Germline values: CDR1 MNHEY, CDR2 SMNVEV (reference sequence). The CDR3 covers 15 residues. CDR3 nucleotides: TGTGCCAGCAGTGCGGAAACTAGGGACACCGGGGAGCTGTTTTTT. Its translation: CASSAETRDTGELFF.

The gene calls are TRBV5-1 and TRBJ1-1; a possible D gene is TRBD1 (6 bases). The CDR3 is 14 residues long. The V gene's germline CDR1 is SGHRS and CDR2 YFSETQ. Trimming left V 3 bases short and J 4 bases short, with 13 bases between. CDR3 sequence: CASSSEGGVTEAFF. Here the CDR3 DNA reads TGCGCCAGCAGCTCGGAAGGGGGTGTCACTGAAGCTTTCTTT. Full variable domain (rest looked up from reference TRBV5-1 and TRBJ1-1): KAGVTQTPRYLIKTRGQQVTLSCSPISGHRSVSWYQQTPGQGLQFLFEYFSETQRNKGNFPGRFSGRQFSNSRSEMNVSTLELGDSALYLCASSSEGGVTEAFFGQGTRLTVV.

V usage is TRBV7-2 and J usage is TRBJ2-1; D might be TRBD1 or TRBD2, each matching 7 bases. Germline V lookup: CDR1 SGHTA, CDR2 FQGNSA. V lost 3 bases and J 5 bases, leaving 20 bases between the germline ends. CDR3 length: 17 amino acids. The CDR3 DNA sequence: TGTGCCAGCAGCTTGTCAGGGGGGGAAGGGCTACACAATGAGCAGTTCTTC. It translates to CASSLSGGEGLHNEQFF.

V and J are TRBV30 and TRBJ1-2; 7 bases line up with TRBD1. Germline V gene data show CDR1 as GTSNPN and CDR2 as SVGIG (reference sequence). With 3 bases clipped from V and 2 bases from J, the junction kept 9 bases outside the gene matches. This CDR3 region has 15 residues. The CDR3 DNA is TGTGCCTGGAGCCGCGGGACAGAGGCCAACTATGGCTACACCTTC. This encodes CAWSRGTEANYGYTF.

This clone has only one observation. The chain links TRBV5-5 to TRBJ2-7; D possibly matches TRBD1 or TRBD2 (5 bases each). The germline V and J ends were trimmed by 7 bases and 9 bases, with 17 bases remaining between them. There are 12 residues in the CDR3. Germline CDR1 SGHKS, CDR2 YYEKEE (reference sequence). CDR3 sequence reads: CASPQPGAVQYV. The CDR3 nucleotides read TGTGCCAGCCCCCAACCCGGGGCGGTGCAGTACGTC.

The rearrangement uses TRBV5-4 and TRBJ1-2, with 9 bases that match TRBD1. Germline assignment: CDR1 SGHNT and CDR2 YYREEE (reference sequence). The CDR3 loop spans 15 amino acids. The V and J ends lost 4 bases and 6 bases, in that order; junction bases with no gene match: 10. The DNA of the CDR3 is TGTGCCAGCAGCCATCAACAGGGGGCGCTCGATGGCTACACCTTC. It is translated as CASSHQQGALDGYTF.

The rearrangement links TRBV5-8 to TRBJ1-5, with 7 positions matching TRBD1. The length of the CDR3 is 15 residues. Germline V lookup: CDR1 SGHTS, CDR2 YDEGEE. V lost 3 bases and J lost 3; bases outside the gene matches: 6. The CDR3 spells CASSYGTDDNQPQHF. In nucleotides, the CDR3 is TGTGCCAGCAGCTACGGGACAGACGACAATCAGCCCCAGCATTTT.

The chain uses TRBV10-1 and TRBJ1-2, with D unclear. The CDR3 spans 15 residues. Trimming left V 3 bases short and J 5 bases short, with 16 bases between. Germline assignment: CDR1 WNHNN and CDR2 SYGVQD (reference sequence). The CDR3 loop is CASSDESDKEYGYTF. DNA for the CDR3: TGCGCCAGCAGTGATGAGTCCGACAAGGAATATGGCTACACCTTC.

The chain uses TRBV7-9 and TRBJ1-5; D is unclear. V gave up 3 bases and J gave up 4 bases, with 7 bases separating them. CDR1 is SEHNR, CDR2 FQNEAQ, per germline (reference sequence). CDR3 length: 13 amino acids. The CDR3 nucleotides are TGTGCCAGCAGCTTCGGACTAAATCAGCCCCAGCATTTT. Translation gives CASSFGLNQPQHF.

The gene calls are TRBV4-2 and TRBJ1-2; TRBD1 is a possible D gene (5 bases). From germline, CDR1 is LGHNA and CDR2 YNFKEQ. V dropped 3 bases and J dropped 2 bases, with 10 bases sitting between them. The CDR3 totals 14 residues. The CDR3 reads CASSHLTENYGYTF. The CDR3 DNA follows: TGTGCCAGCAGCCATCTGACAGAGAACTATGGCTACACCTTC.